A selection of T cell receptor beta chains follows, all from one sample in a study of T-cell reconstitution after alpha-beta-depleted transplantation in children. TCRdb re-called the PCR reads with MiXCR, one entry per CDR3 protein. The repertoire holds fewer than 700,000 distinct CDR3 sequences, with roughly 13% as singletons. The sequencing used PBMCs, mostly from graft donor cells, collected 360 days after TCRalphabeta/CD19-depleted stem cell transplant. These receptors all stem from a male patient aged 10-17 years who had a stem cell transplant for acute myeloid leukemia, so the T cells may come from the graft donor. CDR3s include the opening cysteine and the closing phenylalanine or tryptophan. Fields, in order: D gene, clone size, J gene, V gene, CDR3 protein, CDR3 DNA. The D gene is left open where the match is weak. Clone sizes are given selectively: once, few, many, or a class where the clone is expanded.

>-|-|TRBJ2-1|TRBV6-4
CASSDWGSPYNEQFF
TGTGCCAGCAGTGACTGGGGGAGTCCCTACAATGAGCAGTTCTTC
>-|few|TRBJ2-5|TRBV7-2
CASSWERAQYF
TGTGCCAGCAGCTGGGAGAGAGCCCAGTACTTC
>-|few|TRBJ2-5|TRBV5-1
CASGPAGYEETQYF
TGCGCCAGCGGCCCAGCAGGGTATGAAGAGACCCAGTACTTC
>TRBD1|few|TRBJ2-7|TRBV28
CASSFGTGLMKGEQYF
TGTGCCAGCAGTTTCGGGACAGGTTTGATGAAGGGTGAGCAGTACTTC
>-|many|TRBJ2-2|TRBV4-2
CASSHPPAGKNTGELFF
TGTGCCAGCAGCCACCCGCCCGCGGGCAAGAACACCGGGGAGCTGTTTTTT
>-|few|TRBJ2-7|TRBV7-2
CASSGYPGRNEQYF
TGTGCCAGCAGCGGATACCCGGGAAGGAACGAGCAGTACTTC
>-|many|TRBJ1-1|TRBV29-1
CSVEWRGVNTEAFF
TGCAGCGTTGAATGGCGGGGAGTGAACACTGAAGCTTTCTTT
>TRBD2|-|TRBJ2-7|TRBV20-1
CSARASLLAVSYEQDF
TGCAGTGCTAGAGCGTCCCTCCTAGCGGTCTCCTACGAGCAGGACTTC
>-|-|TRBJ2-7|TRBV21-1
CASSNAGTGESEQYF
TGTGCCAGCAGCAACGCCGGGACAGGGGAATCCGAGCAGTACTTC
>-|-|TRBJ2-2|TRBV5-4
CASTQQLSGAVTGELFF
TGTGCCAGCACTCAGCAGTTGTCGGGGGCAGTCACCGGGGAGCTGTTTTTT
>-|-|TRBJ2-7|TRBV7-9
CASSLAVGTAYEQYF
TGTGCCAGCAGCTTAGCGGTAGGGACGGCCTACGAGCAGTACTTC
>TRBD1|few|TRBJ2-7|TRBV5-1
CASSFRDRAGEQYF
TGCGCCAGCAGCTTCCGGGACAGGGCCGGCGAGCAGTACTTC
>-|few|TRBJ2-3|TRBV6-1
CASSPEGLPDTQYF
TGTGCCAGCAGCCCGGAGGGCCTCCCAGATACGCAGTATTTT
>-|few|TRBJ2-2|TRBV15
CATSRAPTRGTGELFF
TGTGCCACCAGCAGAGCCCCGACGAGAGGCACCGGGGAGCTGTTTTTT
>-|few|TRBJ2-6|TRBV12-3/TRBV12-4
CASSYYTSGANVLTF
TGTGCCAGCAGTTATTATACCTCTGGGGCCAACGTCCTGACTTTC
>TRBD1|few|TRBJ1-3|TRBV27
CASSWDRGLENTIYF
TGTGCCAGCAGTTGGGACAGGGGGCTAGAAAACACCATATATTTT
>-|-|TRBJ2-5|TRBV5-1
CASSFVGKQETQYF
TGCGCCAGCAGCTTCGTTGGGAAACAAGAGACCCAGTACTTC
>-|-|TRBJ2-7|TRBV28
CASSLEPNAFYEQYF
TGTGCCAGCAGTTTGGAACCGAACGCCTTCTACGAGCAGTACTTC
>-|-|TRBJ2-1|TRBV30
CAWSVLTGQNNEQFF
TGTGCCTGGAGTGTACTTACAGGACAGAACAATGAGCAGTTCTTC
>-|-|TRBJ1-2|TRBV27
CASSPEEANYGYTF
TGTGCCAGCAGCCCCGAGGAAGCTAACTATGGCTACACCTTC
>-|-|TRBJ1-3|TRBV11-2
CASSLGGLNTIYF
TGTGCCAGCAGCTTAGGTGGTCTGAACACCATATATTTT
>TRBD2|-|TRBJ2-1|TRBV5-1
CASSLRLEGLGYNEQFF
TGCGCCAGCAGCTTACGGCTCGAAGGACTAGGCTACAATGAGCAGTTCTTC
>TRBD2|-|TRBJ2-1|TRBV27
CASSLLTSGRADEQFF
TGTGCCAGCAGTCTCCTCACTAGCGGGAGAGCGGATGAGCAGTTCTTC